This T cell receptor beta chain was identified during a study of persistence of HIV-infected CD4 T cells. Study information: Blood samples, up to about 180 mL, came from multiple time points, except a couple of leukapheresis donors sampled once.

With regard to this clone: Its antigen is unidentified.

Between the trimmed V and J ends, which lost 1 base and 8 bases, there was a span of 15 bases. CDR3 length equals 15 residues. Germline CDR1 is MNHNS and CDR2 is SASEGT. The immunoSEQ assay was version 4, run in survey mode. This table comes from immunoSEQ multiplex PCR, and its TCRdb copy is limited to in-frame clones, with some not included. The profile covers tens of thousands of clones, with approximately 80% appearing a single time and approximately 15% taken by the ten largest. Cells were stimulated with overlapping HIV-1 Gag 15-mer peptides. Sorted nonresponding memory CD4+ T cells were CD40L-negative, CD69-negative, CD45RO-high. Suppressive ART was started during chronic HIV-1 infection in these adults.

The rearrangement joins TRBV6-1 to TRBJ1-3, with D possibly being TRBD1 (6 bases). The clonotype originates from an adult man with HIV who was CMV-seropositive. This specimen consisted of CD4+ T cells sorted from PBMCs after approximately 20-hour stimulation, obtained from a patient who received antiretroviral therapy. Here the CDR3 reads CASSEEEQGDYTIYF. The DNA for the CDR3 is TGTGCCAGCAGTGAAGAGGAACAGGGCGATTACACCATATATTTT.